This T cell receptor beta chain appears in the sequencing data of a study of T cell responses to AZD1222 COVID-19 vaccine. Study-wide findings and caveats: Baseline seropositives among AZD1222 recipients totaled only 5 to 7.

The assay was immunoSEQ multiplex PCR, and TCRdb's table has in-frame clones only and misses some. The table has 120,000 to 150,000 clones, 92% seen once. Remarks on this clone: Its antigen is undetermined.

The CDR3 covers 17 residues. CDR1 MRHNA and CDR2 SNTAGT come from the germline V gene. J was trimmed by 4 bases and V by 4 bases; bases with no gene match: 13. V gene TRBV6-4 combines with J gene TRBJ2-5; 9 nucleotides align to TRBD2. Source: peripheral blood, taken on day 0 of AZD1222 vaccination. This receptor was identified in an adult in good health. CDR3 nucleotides: TGTGCCAGCAGTGTTGTTATAGCGGGAGAACGAAGAGAGACCCAGTACTTC. It translates to CASSVVIAGERRETQYF.